A single sample gave rise to the 29 T cell receptor beta chains below, sequenced in a study of T cell clonotyping in hematopoietic cell transplantation. The data were produced by immunoSEQ multiplex PCR, yet TCRdb's version contains in-frame clones alone and is incomplete. The sample yields 55,000 to 70,000 clones, 85% to 95% seen once. Sequencing was performed on peripheral blood mononuclear cells. Receptors originate from a man over 45 in good health. Some clones in this sample may be carry-over from other donors' samples.

This sequence joins TRBV28 and TRBJ2-1; D might be TRBD1 (5 bases). Looked up from germline, CDR1 is MDHEN and CDR2 is SYDVKM. The CDR3 has 12 amino acids. Trimming left V 8 bases short and J 4 bases short, with 9 bases between. CDR3 coding DNA: TGTGCCAGCCTTAAGGGGTACAATGAGCAGTTCTTC. Amino acids: CASLKGYNEQFF.

The chain uses TRBV13 and TRBJ2-1; the match to TRBD2 covers 7 bases. The V segment lost 0 bases and the J segment 8 bases; nucleotides outside the gene matches: 10. The CDR3 is 16 residues long. The germline V gene has CDR1 PRHDT and CDR2 FYEKMQ (reference sequence). CDR3 in DNA: TGTGCCAGCAGCTTAGGGCTAGCGGCCATGAACCATGAGCAGTTCTTC. This sequence encodes CASSLGLAAMNHEQFF.

This chain uses TRBV6-5 with TRBJ1-2; TRBD1 matches at 9 bases. Germline V gene lookup returns CDR1 MNHEY and CDR2 SVGAGI. The CDR3 runs to 15 residues. Trimming took 7 bases from V and 1 from J; bases not matched to a gene: 7. The CDR3 DNA reads as TGTGCCAGCACCCATGGGACAGGGCTTAACTATGGCTACACCTTC. Protein sequence: CASTHGTGLNYGYTF.

This clone has a single count. This rearrangement joins TRBV10-3 to TRBJ1-5; TRBD1 aligns across 8 bases. This CDR3 region has 16 residues. The V gene end was trimmed by 3 bases and the J gene end by 0 bases; junction bases not matched to a gene: 4. The V gene's germline CDR1 is ENHRY and CDR2 SYGVKD. This chain's CDR3 is CAISDGQGLSNQPQHF. The CDR3 nucleotides are TGTGCCATCAGTGACGGACAGGGCCTTAGCAATCAGCCCCAGCATTTT.

The chain is built from TRBV5-1 and TRBJ1-1, with 9 bases aligning to TRBD1. CDR1 is SGHRS, CDR2 YFSETQ, per germline. This CDR3 region has 13 residues. Trimming took 0 bases from V and 6 from J; bases not matched to a gene: 0. CDR3 sequence (DNA): TGCGCCAGCAGCTTGGGACAGGGGGCTGAAGCTTTCTTT. This codes for CASSLGQGAEAFF.

The CDR3 sequence: CASSVDGRSSYNEQFF. CDR3 sequence (DNA): TGTGCCAGCAGCGTAGATGGGCGCAGCTCCTACAATGAGCAGTTCTTC. The V gene is TRBV9, the J gene TRBJ2-1; no reliable D call. CDR1 is SGDLS and CDR2 is YYNGEE in the germline V gene. Trimming removed 0 bases at V and 0 bases at J, with 10 bases between. There are 16 residues in the CDR3.

The genes are TRBV5-1 and TRBJ1-4; possible D gene TRBD1, 5 bases. This CDR3 region has 14 residues. V lost 4 bases and J 2 bases, leaving 9 bases between the germline ends. CDR1 and CDR2 from the germline V gene are SGHRS and YFSETQ. The CDR3 bases are TGCGCCAGCAGCGCCGGGGGGACTAATGAAAAACTGTTTTTT. Protein: CASSAGGTNEKLFF.

This sequence joins TRBV6-5 and TRBJ2-2; D not certain. CDR1 is MNHEY and CDR2 is SVGAGI in the germline V gene. Trimming took off 2 bases at V and 5 bases at J, with 3 bases between the two ends. The CDR3 is 12 amino acids. As DNA, the CDR3 is TGTGCCAGCAGTTACGTTACCGGGGAGCTGTTTTTT. Protein sequence: CASSYVTGELFF.

A single count supports this clone. This chain links TRBV30 with TRBJ2-3; 13 nucleotides align to TRBD2. The CDR3 is 18 amino acids. V trimming: 6 bases; J trimming: 1 base; junction bases outside the gene matches: 13. The germline CDR1 and CDR2 sequences are GTSNPN and SVGIG (reference sequence). CDR3 sequence (DNA): TGTGCCTGTAGGGGACTAGCGGGAAACGTTTTCCGCACAGATACGCAGTATTTT. Translated, it gives CACRGLAGNVFRTDTQYF.

The chain has TRBV6-1 and TRBJ2-2; 7 bases are a match to TRBD1. V trimming: 4 bases; J trimming: 3 bases; junction bases outside the gene matches: 2. The CDR3 length is 14 residues. Germline V gene sequence: CDR1 MNHNS, CDR2 SASEGT. CDR3 protein: CASSVTGDTGELFF. The CDR3 DNA reads as TGTGCCAGCAGTGTTACAGGGGACACCGGGGAGCTGTTTTTT.

The gene calls are TRBV5-5 and TRBJ2-1, with TRBD1 as a possible D gene (6 bases). The CDR3 spans 15 residues. Trimming removed 5 bases from V and 5 bases from J, with 17 bases in between. Germline lookup yields CDR1 SGHKS and CDR2 YYEKEE (reference sequence). The DNA for the CDR3 is TGTGCCAGCAGACATTTTCGGACAGAAGACAATGAGCAGTTCTTC. The encoded protein is CASRHFRTEDNEQFF.

V gene TRBV7-6 combines with J gene TRBJ1-1, with no clear D. V shed 0 bases and J shed 5 bases, with 7 bases lying between them. The CDR3 length is 13 residues. Germline-derived CDR1 and CDR2 are SGHVS and FNYEAQ. The CDR3 loop is CASSLARLTEAFF. The CDR3 region has the DNA TGTGCCAGCAGCTTAGCTAGACTGACTGAAGCTTTCTTT.

The chain is built from TRBV6-5 and TRBJ1-6; TRBD1 aligns across 7 bases. In germline, CDR1 is MNHEY, CDR2 SVGAGI. V shed 6 bases and J 5 bases; nucleotides not matched to a gene: 4. This CDR3 has 14 residues. The CDR3, as DNA: TGTGCCAGCAGACAGGGGCCGAATAATTCACCCCTCCACTTT. Translating it yields CASRQGPNNSPLHF.

The V and J genes are TRBV30 and TRBJ2-7; D might be TRBD1 (5 bases). There are 14 residues in the CDR3. Trimming removed 0 bases from V and 5 bases from J, with 14 bases in between. Germline assignment: CDR1 GTSNPN and CDR2 SVGIG (reference sequence). This CDR3 reads CAWSVRQGRNEQYF. The CDR3, as DNA: TGTGCCTGGAGTGTACGGCAGGGCAGGAACGAGCAGTACTTC. Full variable domain (missing parts from reference TRBV30 and TRBJ2-7): SQTIHQWPATLVQPVGSPLSLECTVEGTSNPNLYWYRQAAGRGLQLLFYSVGIGQISSEVPQNLSASRPQDRQFILSSKKLLLSDSGFYLCAWSVRQGRNEQYFGPGTRLTVT.

J is TRBJ1-2 and V is TRBV28; TRBD1 agrees at 9 bases. V shed 5 bases and J 7 bases; nucleotides not matched to a gene: 11. Looked up from germline, CDR1 is MDHEN and CDR2 is SYDVKM. The CDR3 covers 15 residues. CDR3 residues: CASSPWDRDLLGYTF. The CDR3 nucleotides read TGTGCCAGCAGTCCGTGGGACAGGGATCTTCTTGGCTACACCTTC.

The chain couples TRBV6-1 to TRBJ1-1, with D tentatively TRBD1 (5 bases). V was pared by 2 bases and J by 9 bases, with 16 bases between. The CDR3 has 14 residues. CDR1 is MNHNS, CDR2 SASEGT, per germline. Written as DNA, the CDR3 is TGTGCCAGCAGTGAACAATCGTGGGGGGACCAAGCTTTCTTT. Translated, it gives CASSEQSWGDQAFF.

The chain has TRBV29-1 and TRBJ2-5; the match to TRBD2 covers 8 bases. J gave up 1 base and V 5 bases, and 3 bases lay outside the gene matches. Germline-derived CDR1 and CDR2 are SQVTM and ANQGSEA. The CDR3 sequence is 13 residues long. This CDR3 is CSVFTSGQETQYF. The CDR3 bases are TGCAGCGTTTTCACTAGCGGCCAAGAGACCCAGTACTTC.

J is TRBJ2-7 and V is TRBV27; D is tentatively TRBD1 or TRBD2 (5 bases each). Per the germline V gene, CDR1 is MNHEY and CDR2 is SMNVEV (reference sequence). This CDR3 has 14 amino acids. The germline V and J ends were trimmed by 3 bases and 7 bases, with 16 bases remaining between them. CDR3 DNA sequence: TGTGCCAGCAGTTTGTCCCCCGGGGCCCGGGAGCAGTACTTC. Amino acids: CASSLSPGAREQYF.

The gene calls are TRBV6-1 and TRBJ1-5; TRBD1 aligns across 9 bases. V lost 8 bases, J lost 5 bases, and 4 bases stayed unmatched. The V gene's germline CDR1 is MNHNS and CDR2 SASEGT. The CDR3 sequence is 13 residues long. CDR3 region: CASGRQGDQPQHF. DNA of the CDR3: TGTGCCAGCGGCAGACAGGGGGATCAGCCCCAGCATTTT.

The chain combines TRBV7-2 with TRBJ1-2; 10 nucleotides align to TRBD1. The CDR3 is 16 amino acids. V trimming: 3 bases; J trimming: 4 bases; junction bases outside the gene matches: 8. Germline CDR1 SGHTA, CDR2 FQGNSA. CDR3 sequence: CASSFVATGGGYGYTF. DNA for the CDR3: TGTGCCAGCAGCTTCGTAGCGACAGGGGGCGGCTATGGCTACACCTTC.

The chain employs TRBV7-2 and TRBJ2-7, with D perhaps TRBD2 (6 bases). Per germline, CDR1 SGHTA and CDR2 FQGNSA. The V end lost 5 bases, the J end lost 0 bases, and 11 bases lay between the germline ends. This CDR3 spans 14 amino acids. CDR3 protein: CASSVGGVSYEQYF. The CDR3, as DNA: TGTGCCAGCAGCGTGGGGGGAGTCTCCTACGAGCAGTACTTC.

The V gene is TRBV28, the J gene TRBJ1-1, with D unclear. The CDR3 sequence is 13 residues long. Trimming stripped 5 bases from V and 1 base from J, with 8 bases between. The germline V gene has CDR1 MDHEN and CDR2 SYDVKM. The CDR3, as DNA: TGTGCCAGCAGTCCTCGGAGGAACACTGAAGCTTTCTTT. This translates into CASSPRRNTEAFF.

This clone was seen a few times. The V call is TRBV4-1, the J call TRBJ1-4; D unclear. The CDR3 runs 12 residues. V was trimmed by 4 bases and J by 7 bases, leaving 7 bases between them. The germline CDR1 and CDR2 sequences are MGHRA and YSYEKL. The CDR3 coding sequence is TGCGCCAGCAGCCTGCGAAGTGAAAAACTGTTTTTT. Translated, it gives CASSLRSEKLFF.

The chain combines TRBV30 with TRBJ1-1, with D hard to call. The CDR3 is 12 residues long. Germline V gene lookup returns CDR1 GTSNPN and CDR2 SVGIG (reference sequence). Trimming pared 7 bases from V and 3 bases from J, leaving 12 bases between. The DNA for the CDR3 is TGTGCCTCCAGCGGGTCGGACACTGAAGCTTTCTTT. Protein sequence: CASSGSDTEAFF.

The genes are TRBV7-2 and TRBJ2-3; no clear D. Deletions cut 1 base from V and 4 bases from J, with 6 bases between. CDR1 SGHTA and CDR2 FQGNSA come from the germline V gene. The CDR3 totals 13 residues. CDR3 sequence: CASSLVPADTQYF. The DNA of the CDR3 is TGTGCCAGCAGCTTAGTACCGGCAGATACGCAGTATTTT.

This clone came up once. The chain couples TRBV11-2 to TRBJ2-7; D uncertain. The CDR3 consists of 11 residues. CDR1 is SGHAT, CDR2 FQNNGV, per germline. V lost 4 bases and J lost 4, with 5 bases in between. CDR3 nucleotide sequence: TGTGCCAGCAGCTCCGAATACGAGCAGTACTTC. This encodes CASSSEYEQYF.

The chain is built from TRBV11-1 and TRBJ2-7, with D possibly matching TRBD2 (5 bases). The CDR3 extends over 14 amino acids. Germline values: CDR1 SGHAT, CDR2 FQDESV (reference sequence). V lost 1 base to trimming and J lost 2 bases, with 9 bases between them. This CDR3 reads CASSLVGVTYEQYF. In nucleotides, the CDR3 is TGTGCCAGCAGCTTAGTCGGGGTCACCTACGAGCAGTACTTC.

The chain couples TRBV29-1 to TRBJ1-2, with a possible D match to TRBD1 (6 bases). V lost 3 bases to trimming and J lost 8 bases, with 13 bases between them. The CDR3 runs to 12 residues. Germline V gene sequence: CDR1 SQVTM, CDR2 ANQGSEA. The CDR3 sequence: CSVERGLAGYTF. Here the CDR3 DNA reads TGCAGCGTTGAGAGGGGGTTGGCAGGCTACACCTTC.

This clone was picked up a small number of times. The DNA of the CDR3 is TGTGCCAGCAGCGTAGCGAGGGACAGGAACAATAGCAATCAGCCCCAGCATTTT. It encodes CASSVARDRNNSNQPQHF. The J gene is TRBJ1-5, the V gene TRBV9, with 8 bases matching TRBD1. The CDR3 length is 18 residues. The trim removed 0 bases at V and 0 bases at J, leaving 8 bases unmatched. Germline loops: CDR1 SGDLS, CDR2 YYNGEE.